This TCR beta chain was sequenced during a study of blood T cell repertoires in COVID-19. Across the whole study: From T cells, B-cell-depleted T cells, or PBMCs came the material, which was cDNA or gDNA.

This clone has only one observation. Trimming took 6 bases from V and 7 from J; bases not matched to a gene: 12. This CDR3 spans 15 amino acids. Germline V gives CDR1 MNHEY, CDR2 SVGAGI. In the original workflow: Quantification of nucleated cells was approximated via reference gene primer amplification. Assay: immunoSEQ multiplex PCR; the TCRdb copy retains only in-frame clones and omits some. V, J and clone size are taken as reported in that table, and D and trimming were inferred from the DNA itself. The repertoire holds tens of thousands of clones, 88% seen once, with more than 4.5% in the top ten.

The sequenced material came from peripheral blood. The TCR was taken from a woman over 75 with acute or convalescent COVID-19. V gene TRBV6-5 combines with J gene TRBJ1-5; 7 positions agree with TRBD1. The CDR3 DNA reads TGTGCCAGCAGACGACAGGGAGAAAGGCGCCAGCCCCAGCATTTT. Protein sequence: CASRRQGERRQPQHF.